The sample holds one count of the clone carrying this TCR beta chain. The V gene lost 5 bases and the J gene lost 0 bases, with 14 bases spanning the gap. In germline, CDR1 is SNHLY, CDR2 FYNNEI. CDR3 length equals 16 residues. The source of the sample is a study of blood T cell repertoires in COVID-19. Study at large: Samples representing acute and convalescent COVID-19 were sourced from the United States, Italy and Spain.

As handled by the study authors: Estimation of nucleated cell counts was performed using reference gene primer amplification. The protocol was immunoSEQ multiplex PCR, while the TCRdb copy is restricted to in-frame clones and leaves out a portion. The V and J calls and clone size are taken from that table; D and trimming were inferred from the DNA. Of around 160,000 clones in the sample, around 85% are singletons; the top ten hold approximately 8%. Source material: peripheral blood. The sequence was collected from a man aged 55 to 70 with acute or convalescent COVID-19. The chain is built from TRBV2 and TRBJ1-3; tentatively, D is TRBD1 (6 bases). The CDR3 protein is CASSSQGVYSGNTIYF. The CDR3 nucleotides are TGTGCCAGCAGTTCACAGGGAGTGTACTCTGGAAACACCATATATTTT.